This paragraph reports one T cell receptor beta chain. The source of the sample is a study of blood T cell repertoires in COVID-19. Authors' methods: Quantification of nucleated cells was approximated via reference gene primer amplification. The protocol was immunoSEQ multiplex PCR, while the TCRdb copy is restricted to in-frame clones and leaves out a portion. The V and J calls and clone size are taken from that table; D and trimming were inferred from the DNA. The table lists approximately 97,000 clones, 87% of them singletons, with around 2% in the top ten. This CDR3 has 16 residues. Germline CDR1 and CDR2: KGHSH and LQKENI. Between the trimmed V and J ends, which lost 6 bases and 4 bases, there was a span of 19 bases.

The sample taken for sequencing was peripheral blood. The chain couples TRBV18 to TRBJ1-3, with D tentatively TRBD1 (6 bases). This sequence originates from a man aged 45-65 years with active COVID-19. The chain's CDR3 is CASSLDRTSAGNTIYF. In nucleotides, the CDR3 is TGTGCCAGCTCCCTTGACAGGACGTCTGCGGGAAACACCATATATTTT.